The text below deals with one TCR beta chain. The data were obtained in a study of blood T cell repertoires in COVID-19. Study background: Sources were T cells, B-cell-depleted T cells, or PBMCs; the material itself was cDNA or gDNA.

Trimming took off 4 bases at V and 3 bases at J, with 9 bases between the two ends. The CDR3 runs 13 residues. Methods used by the authors: The assay estimated nucleated cells by amplifying reference gene primers. The protocol was immunoSEQ multiplex PCR, while the TCRdb copy is restricted to in-frame clones and leaves out a portion. V, J and clone size are taken as reported in that table, and D and trimming were inferred from the DNA itself. Here the sample spans some 93,000 clones, over 75% being singletons. The clonotype comes from a man between 60 and 75 years old with acute or convalescent COVID-19. The sequenced material came from peripheral blood. This sequence joins TRBV12-3 or TRBV12-4 and TRBJ1-1; D is unresolved. CDR3 in DNA: TGTGCCAGCAGTTACACCGTGTACACTGAAGCTTTCTTT. Its translation is CASSYTVYTEAFF.